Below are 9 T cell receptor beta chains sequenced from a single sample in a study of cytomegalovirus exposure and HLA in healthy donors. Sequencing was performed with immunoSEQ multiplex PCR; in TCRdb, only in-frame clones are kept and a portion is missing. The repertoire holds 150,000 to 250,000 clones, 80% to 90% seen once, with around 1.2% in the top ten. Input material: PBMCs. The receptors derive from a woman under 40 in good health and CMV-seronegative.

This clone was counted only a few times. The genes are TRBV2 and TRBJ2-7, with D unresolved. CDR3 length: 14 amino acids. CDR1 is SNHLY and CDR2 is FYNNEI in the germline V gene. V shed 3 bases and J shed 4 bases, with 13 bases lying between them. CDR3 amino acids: CASSESGSGYEQYF. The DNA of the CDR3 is TGTGCCAGCAGTGAGTCTGGCAGTGGTTACGAGCAGTACTTC.

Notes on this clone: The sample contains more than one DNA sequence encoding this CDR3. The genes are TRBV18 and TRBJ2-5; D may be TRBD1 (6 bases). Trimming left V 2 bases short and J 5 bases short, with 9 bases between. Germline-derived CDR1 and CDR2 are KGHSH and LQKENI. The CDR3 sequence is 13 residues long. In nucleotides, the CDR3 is TGTGCCAGCTCACCAGGGCAGGGGGAGACCCAGTACTTC. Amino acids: CASSPGQGETQYF.

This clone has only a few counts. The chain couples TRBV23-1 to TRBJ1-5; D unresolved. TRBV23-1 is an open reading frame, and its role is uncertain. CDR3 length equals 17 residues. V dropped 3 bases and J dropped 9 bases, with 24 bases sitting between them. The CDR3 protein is CASSQPPYRELRVPQHF. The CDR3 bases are TGCGCCAGCAGTCAGCCCCCCTACCGGGAACTGAGAGTGCCCCAGCATTTT.

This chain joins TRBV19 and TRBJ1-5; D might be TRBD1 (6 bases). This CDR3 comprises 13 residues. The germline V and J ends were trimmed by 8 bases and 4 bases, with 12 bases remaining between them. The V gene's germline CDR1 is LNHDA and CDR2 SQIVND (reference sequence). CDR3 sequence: CASAGQRNQPQHF. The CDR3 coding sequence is TGTGCCAGTGCAGGACAGAGAAATCAGCCCCAGCATTTT.

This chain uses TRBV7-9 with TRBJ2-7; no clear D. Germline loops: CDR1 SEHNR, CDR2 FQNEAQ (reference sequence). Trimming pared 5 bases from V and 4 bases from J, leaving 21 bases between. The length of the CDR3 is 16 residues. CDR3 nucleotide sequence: TGTGCCAGCAGCCCACGGCAGGCAACTCGGCTTTACGAGCAGTACTTC. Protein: CASSPRQATRLYEQYF.

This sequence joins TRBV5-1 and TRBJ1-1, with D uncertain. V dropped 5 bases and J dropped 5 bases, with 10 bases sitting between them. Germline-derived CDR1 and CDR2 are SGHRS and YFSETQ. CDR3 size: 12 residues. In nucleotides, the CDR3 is TGCGCCAGCAGGTCTCAGGATACTGAAGCTTTCTTT. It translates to CASRSQDTEAFF. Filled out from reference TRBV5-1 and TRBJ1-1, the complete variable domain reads KAGVTQTPRYLIKTRGQQVTLSCSPISGHRSVSWYQQTPGQGLQFLFEYFSETQRNKGNFPGRFSGRQFSNSRSEMNVSTLELGDSALYLCASRSQDTEAFFGQGTRLTVV.

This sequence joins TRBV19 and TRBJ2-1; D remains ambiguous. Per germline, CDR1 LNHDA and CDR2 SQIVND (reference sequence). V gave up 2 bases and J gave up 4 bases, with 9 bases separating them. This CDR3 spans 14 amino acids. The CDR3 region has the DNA TGTGCCAGTAGTATAAGCTGGCGGTACAATGAGCAGTTCTTC. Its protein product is CASSISWRYNEQFF.

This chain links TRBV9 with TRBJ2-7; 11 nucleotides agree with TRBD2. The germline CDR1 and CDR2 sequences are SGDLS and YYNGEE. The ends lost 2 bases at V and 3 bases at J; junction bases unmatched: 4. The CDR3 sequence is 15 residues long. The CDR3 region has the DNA TGTGCCAGCAGCGTTAAGGGGACTAGCGGCTACGAGCAGTACTTC. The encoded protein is CASSVKGTSGYEQYF.

Written as DNA, the CDR3 is TGTGCCAGCAGTGAAGCGGGAGGGCCTCGGAAGACCCAGTACTTC. Its translation is CASSEAGGPRKTQYF. V and J are TRBV2 and TRBJ2-5; the match to TRBD2 covers 7 bases. V lost 0 bases and J lost 6; bases outside the gene matches: 7. Germline-derived CDR1 and CDR2 are SNHLY and FYNNEI. This CDR3 has 15 residues.